One and the same sample provided the 25 T cell receptor beta chains below, sequenced in a study of blood T cell repertoires in COVID-19. Profiling relied on immunoSEQ multiplex PCR, and the TCRdb table lists in-frame clones only, not all of them. Here the sample spans 200,000 to 300,000 clones, approximately 88% being singletons. Sequenced sample: peripheral blood. These receptors all come from a woman in her 30s with acute or convalescent COVID-19.

The V and J genes are TRBV18 and TRBJ1-5, with D unclear. CDR3 size: 13 residues. The V end lost 6 bases, the J end lost 0 bases, and 6 bases lay between the germline ends. Germline lookup yields CDR1 KGHSH and CDR2 LQKENI. The CDR3 bases are TGTGCCAGCTCTCCCTATAGCAATCAGCCCCAGCATTTT. Translation: CASSPYSNQPQHF.

V usage is TRBV10-3 and J usage is TRBJ2-7; 10 bases align to TRBD1. Germline CDR1 is ENHRY and CDR2 is SYGVKD. V was clipped by 6 bases and J by 3 bases; unmatched bases: 8. This CDR3 is built from 15 residues. CDR3: CAIRAPGTGDYEQYF. The CDR3 DNA reads TGTGCCATCAGGGCTCCCGGGACAGGGGACTACGAGCAGTACTTC.

This clone appeared once. J is TRBJ1-1 and V is TRBV12-3 or TRBV12-4, with D perhaps TRBD1 (6 bases). V was pared by 5 bases and J by 4 bases, with 11 bases between. CDR3 length equals 13 residues. CDR3 loop: CASSKDRFTEAFF. CDR3 nucleotide sequence: TGTGCCAGCAGTAAGGACAGATTCACTGAAGCTTTCTTT.

CDR3 coding DNA: TGCGCCAGCAGCCCGACAGGACTTAATGAAAAACTGTTTTTT. Residues: CASSPTGLNEKLFF. This chain links TRBV5-1 with TRBJ1-4; the D gene is possibly TRBD1 (6 bases). V dropped 4 bases and J dropped 4 bases, with 11 bases sitting between them. The CDR3 consists of 14 residues. Germline-derived CDR1 and CDR2 are SGHRS and YFSETQ.

The gene calls are TRBV5-4 and TRBJ1-3; TRBD1 matches 7 bases. CDR1 is SGHNT, CDR2 YYREEE, per germline (reference sequence). Trimming at V came to 0 bases and at J to 5 bases, leaving 11 bases not matched to a gene. This CDR3 spans 17 amino acids. CDR3 nucleotide sequence: TGTGCCAGCAGCTTGGGGGCGACAGGGCTTTTAAGAAACACCATATATTTT. It is translated as CASSLGATGLLRNTIYF. The complete variable domain, with remaining parts taken from reference TRBV5-4 and TRBJ1-3, reads ETGVTQSPTHLIKTRGQQVTLRCSSQSGHNTVSWYQQALGQGPQFIFQYYREEENGRGNFPPRFSGLQFPNYSSELNVNALELDDSALYLCASSLGATGLLRNTIYFGEGSWLTVV.

The chain combines TRBV3-1 (or the pseudogene TRBV3-2) with TRBJ2-5; no firm D call. V gave up 0 bases and J gave up 4 bases, with 12 bases separating them. Looked up from germline, CDR1 is LGHDT and CDR2 is YNNKEL (reference sequence). The CDR3 loop spans 15 amino acids. DNA of the CDR3: TGTGCCAGCAGCCAAGAGCTAGGCCTGGGAGAGACCCAGTACTTC. This gives the protein CASSQELGLGETQYF.

V is TRBV19 and J is TRBJ1-4; TRBD1 agrees at 9 bases. Germline-derived CDR1 and CDR2 are LNHDA and SQIVND (reference sequence). The V segment lost 3 bases and the J segment 4 bases; nucleotides outside the gene matches: 0. There are 14 residues in the CDR3. CDR3 loop: CASSMGQGNEKLFF. CDR3 DNA: TGTGCCAGTAGTATGGGACAGGGTAATGAAAAACTGTTTTTT. The entire variable domain, with the rest obtained from reference TRBV19 and TRBJ1-4, is as follows: DGGITQSPKYLFRKEGQNVTLSCEQNLNHDAMYWYRQDPGQGLRLIYYSQIVNDFQKGDIAEGYSVSREKKESFPLTVTSAQKNPTAFYLCASSMGQGNEKLFFGSGTQLSVL.

This clone was recorded only once. J is TRBJ2-1 and V is TRBV19; 7 bases are a match to TRBD2. CDR1 is LNHDA, CDR2 SQIVND, per germline (reference sequence). The CDR3 has 18 residues. J was trimmed by 6 bases and V by 4 bases; bases with no gene match: 18. CDR3 amino acids: CASSTTFTSAYSPNEQFF. For the CDR3, the DNA is TGTGCCAGTAGTACCACCTTCACTAGCGCCTACTCCCCCAATGAGCAGTTCTTC.

V usage is TRBV11-3 and J usage is TRBJ2-2; TRBD2 might be the D (6 bases). Germline V CDR1 and CDR2: SGHNT, YENEEA. V lost 5 bases and J 4 bases, leaving 11 bases between the germline ends. The CDR3 has 14 residues. The CDR3 reads CASSAGRLTGELFF. As DNA, the CDR3 is TGTGCCAGCAGCGCGGGACGGCTCACCGGGGAGCTGTTTTTT.

The chain combines TRBV7-3 with TRBJ2-3; TRBD2 aligns across 9 bases. V dropped 5 bases and J dropped 5; count of bases not matched to a gene: 8. CDR3 size: 15 residues. Germline lookup yields CDR1 SGHTA and CDR2 FQGTGA. The DNA for the CDR3 is TGTGCCAGCAGCGCCCCCGGGCGGGAGGGAGATACGCAGTATTTT. It yields the protein CASSAPGREGDTQYF.

V gene TRBV4-1 combines with J gene TRBJ1-5, with D perhaps matching TRBD1 (5 bases). CDR1 MGHRA and CDR2 YSYEKL come from the germline V gene. The CDR3 runs 19 residues. V gave up 4 bases and J gave up 1 base, with 23 bases separating them. CDR3 loop: CASSRISAGIVPSNQPQHF. DNA of the CDR3: TGCGCCAGCAGCCGAATATCTGCAGGGATCGTCCCAAGCAATCAGCCCCAGCATTTT.

The V call is TRBV2, the J call TRBJ2-1; D not certain. The germline gives CDR1 SNHLY, CDR2 FYNNEI. This CDR3 is built from 15 residues. Trimming removed 8 bases from V and 0 bases from J, with 14 bases in between. The DNA of the CDR3 is TGTGCCAGCCAGGTAGTCCAAGGCTCCTACAATGAGCAGTTCTTC. Translation: CASQVVQGSYNEQFF.

This clone was counted a few times. The genes are TRBV5-4 and TRBJ2-7, with 7 bases that match TRBD1. V gave up 4 bases and J gave up 6 bases; unmatched junction bases: 7. The CDR3 covers 13 residues. CDR1 SGHNT and CDR2 YYREEE come from the germline V gene (reference sequence). For the CDR3, the DNA is TGTGCCAGCAGCCTCAGACAGGGCAGCGAGCAGTACTTC. It specifies CASSLRQGSEQYF.

The rearrangement uses TRBV2 and TRBJ2-5; D is possibly TRBD1 (6 bases). Looked up from germline, CDR1 is SNHLY and CDR2 is FYNNEI. The CDR3 has 14 amino acids. Trimming cost V 7 bases and J 5 bases, with 17 bases left between them. The CDR3: CASNREGVWETQYF. Here the CDR3 DNA reads TGTGCCAGCAATAGAGAGGGGGTATGGGAGACCCAGTACTTC.

This clone has at least ten counts. The gene calls are TRBV7-2 and TRBJ2-7, with 9 bases fitting TRBD2. Germline V gives CDR1 SGHTA, CDR2 FQGNSA. The CDR3 loop spans 16 amino acids. V was pared by 3 bases and J by 4 bases, with 10 bases of the junction left unmatched. The CDR3 DNA follows: TGTGCCAGCAGCTTGTTAGCGGGAGTTGTGTCGTACGAGCAGTACTTC. Residues: CASSLLAGVVSYEQYF. Combining the CDR3 with reference TRBV7-2 and TRBJ2-7 gives the whole variable domain GAGVSQSPSNKVTEKGKDVELRCDPISGHTALYWYRQSLGQGLEFLIYFQGNSAPDKSGLPSDRFSAERTGGSVSTLTIQRTQQEDSAVYLCASSLLAGVVSYEQYFGPGTRLTVT.

This clone appeared once. The CDR3 region has the DNA TGTGCCAGTAGTATCGCACTTTCGGCAGATACGCAGTATTTT. As protein: CASSIALSADTQYF. The J gene is TRBJ2-3, the V gene TRBV19; no clear D. This CDR3 is 14 amino acids long. The V and J ends lost 3 bases and 4 bases respectively, with 11 bases between them. CDR1 is LNHDA, CDR2 SQIVND, per germline (reference sequence).

The chain employs TRBV2 and TRBJ2-2, with D possibly matching TRBD2 (5 bases). There are 15 residues in the CDR3. Trimming took off 0 bases at V and 4 bases at J, with 9 bases between the two ends. The germline V gene encodes CDR1 SNHLY and CDR2 FYNNEI. CDR3: CASSEARGSTGELFF. In DNA form, the CDR3 reads TGTGCCAGCAGTGAAGCGAGAGGGAGCACCGGGGAGCTGTTTTTT.

In its sample, this clone was seen once. Other DNA sequences in this sample translate to the same CDR3. The rearrangement joins TRBV2 to TRBJ2-7; no definite D call. Germline V CDR1 and CDR2: SNHLY, FYNNEI. CDR3 length equals 12 residues. Trimming stripped 4 bases from V and 1 base from J, with 5 bases between. This chain's CDR3 is CASSGVSYEQYF. CDR3 sequence (DNA): TGTGCCAGCAGTGGAGTGTCCTACGAGCAGTACTTC.

V gene TRBV7-9 combines with J gene TRBJ2-3; maybe TRBD1 (6 bases). The CDR3 runs to 12 residues. Trimming shortened V by 2 bases and J by 8 bases, and 8 bases separated the two germline ends. Germline V gene lookup returns CDR1 SEHNR and CDR2 FQNEAQ (reference sequence). CDR3 coding DNA: TGTGCCAGCAGCTTAAGGGGGACTACGCAGTATTTT. Its protein is CASSLRGTTQYF.

The chain is built from TRBV9 and TRBJ2-1, with D unclear. CDR1 is SGDLS, CDR2 YYNGEE, per germline. V was trimmed by 3 bases and J by 2 bases, leaving 6 bases between them. The CDR3 is 13 residues long. CDR3 protein: CASSADTYNEQFF. The DNA for the CDR3 is TGTGCCAGCAGCGCTGACACCTACAATGAGCAGTTCTTC.

The rearrangement joins TRBV7-2 to TRBJ2-5; 11 nucleotides align to TRBD1. There are 16 residues in the CDR3. CDR1 SGHTA and CDR2 FQGNSA come from the germline V gene. V dropped 5 bases and J dropped 7; count of bases not matched to a gene: 12. This CDR3 is CASSTRTGGAGGTQYF. The CDR3 region has the DNA TGTGCCAGCAGCACCCGGACAGGGGGCGCGGGGGGGACCCAGTACTTC.

The chain combines TRBV7-9 with TRBJ1-2; 8 nucleotides align to TRBD1. CDR3 size: 14 residues. The germline CDR1 and CDR2 sequences are SEHNR and FQNEAQ (reference sequence). The V gene end was trimmed by 7 bases and the J gene end by 6 bases; junction bases not matched to a gene: 10. For the CDR3, the DNA is TGTGCCAGCACCAAAAACCAGGGGGCCAATGGCTACACCTTC. This sequence encodes CASTKNQGANGYTF.

This clone has a handful of counts. The J gene is TRBJ2-3, the V gene TRBV11-3; 9 bases match TRBD1. After removal of 4 bases from V and 0 bases from J, the junction contained 5 bases not matched to a gene. The CDR3 is 16 amino acids. Germline values: CDR1 SGHNT, CDR2 YENEEA. Written as DNA, the CDR3 is TGTGCCAGCAGCTCGGGACAGGGCGGGAGCACAGATACGCAGTATTTT. The encoded protein is CASSSGQGGSTDTQYF.

This clone was detected a few times. The V and J genes are TRBV7-2 and TRBJ2-3; 10 bases line up with TRBD2. The CDR3 is 15 residues long. The germline gives CDR1 SGHTA, CDR2 FQGNSA. V was pared by 5 bases and J by 1 base, with 3 bases of the junction left unmatched. Written as DNA, the CDR3 is TGTGCCAGCAGCACTAGCGGGAAGGGCACAGATACGCAGTATTTT. This codes for CASSTSGKGTDTQYF.

The V call is TRBV6-5, the J call TRBJ2-7, with 9 bases fitting TRBD1. The germline gives CDR1 MNHEY, CDR2 SVGAGI. V was pared by 8 bases and J by 7 bases, with 6 bases of the junction left unmatched. This CDR3 region has 12 residues. The CDR3 sequence: CASGGTGREQYF. In nucleotides, the CDR3 is TGTGCCAGCGGGGGGACAGGGCGGGAGCAGTACTTC.